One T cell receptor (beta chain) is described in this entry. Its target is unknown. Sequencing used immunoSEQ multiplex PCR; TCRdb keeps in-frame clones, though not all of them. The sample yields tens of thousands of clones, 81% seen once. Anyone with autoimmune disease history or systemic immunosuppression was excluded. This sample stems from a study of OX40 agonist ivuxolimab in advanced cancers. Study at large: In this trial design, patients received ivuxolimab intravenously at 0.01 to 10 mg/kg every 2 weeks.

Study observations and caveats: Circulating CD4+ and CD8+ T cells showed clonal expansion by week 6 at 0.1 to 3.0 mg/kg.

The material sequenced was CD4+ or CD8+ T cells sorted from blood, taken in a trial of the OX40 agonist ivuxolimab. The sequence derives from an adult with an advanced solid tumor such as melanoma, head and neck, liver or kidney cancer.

Here the CDR3 reads CASSVLSSYNEQFF. The CDR3 coding sequence is TGTGCCAGCAGTGTCCTTAGCTCCTACAATGAGCAGTTCTTC. The chain recombines TRBV28 with TRBJ2-1; D not certain. Germline V gene data show CDR1 as MDHEN and CDR2 as SYDVKM. The CDR3 extends over 14 amino acids. V shed 5 bases and J shed 0 bases, with 8 bases lying between them. The complete variable domain, with remaining parts taken from reference TRBV28 and TRBJ2-1, reads DVKVTQSSRYLVKRTGEKVFLECVQDMDHENMFWYRQDPGLGLRLIYFSYDVKMKEKGDIPEGYSVSREKKERFSLILESASTNQTSMYLCASSVLSSYNEQFFGPGTRLTVL.